This T cell receptor beta chain was observed in a study of T-cell reconstitution after alpha-beta-depleted transplantation in children (dated by TCRdb to 2016 to 2017). Concerning the study at large: The study quantitatively tracked T-cell immune reconstitution after TCRalphabeta/CD19-depleted allogeneic hematopoietic cell transplantation in children using TCR repertoire profiling.

Ten or more counts support this clonotype. The antigen it recognizes is unknown. There are no base qualities to consult, and no much larger clone falls within one base. The CDR3 numbers 13 residues from cysteine through phenylalanine. Left in the record is the CDR3 DNA by itself, 39 bases read in frame from the first base. At the junction V is shortened by 5 bases and J by 0 bases, with 5 bases in between. The germline V gene provides CDR1 SGHRS and CDR2 YFSETQ. The library was prepared using PCR. These reads were obtained on an Illumina HiSeq 2500. To normalize quantification of the TCRbeta repertoire, the TCR libraries were built with molecular barcoding that relied on unique molecular identifiers. TCRdb ran its own pipeline on the public reads, namely fastp trimming at Q25 and MiXCR clone calling, and kept in-frame beta chains. Identical CDR3 protein sequences are pooled into one entry, listed with their most common genes and DNA. Present in this sample are about 92,000 distinct CDR3 sequences, 12% of which were seen just once. The ten most abundant clones make up approximately 14% of the sample.

The rearranged chain carries TRBV5-1 and TRBJ2-2; the D gene is not confidently resolved. The sequence came from a human donor who donated a stem cell graft to a child with inherited bone marrow failure. The sample consisted of PBMCs from the stem cell graft donor, taken from the stem cell graft. The nucleotide sequence is TGCGCCAGCAGGAAGGCGAACACCGGGGAGCTGTTTTTT. This encodes CASRKANTGELFF.